The T cell receptor beta chain described here comes from a study of OX40 agonist ivuxolimab in advanced cancers. Deletions cut 3 bases from V and 3 bases from J, with 9 bases between. Looked up from germline, CDR1 is MNHEY and CDR2 is SMNVEV (reference sequence). The CDR3 spans 14 residues. Here immunoSEQ multiplex PCR was the method, and the copy in TCRdb shows in-frame clones only, minus some. This sample has tens of thousands of clones, with about 85% found just once. J is TRBJ1-5 and V is TRBV27; no clear D. The sequence was collected from an adult with an advanced solid tumor such as melanoma, head and neck, liver or kidney cancer. This material consisted of CD4+ or CD8+ T cells sorted from blood, taken in a trial of the OX40 agonist ivuxolimab. In DNA, the CDR3 is TGTGCCAGCAGTTTTAATAGTTTCAATCAGCCCCAGCATTTT. As protein: CASSFNSFNQPQHF.